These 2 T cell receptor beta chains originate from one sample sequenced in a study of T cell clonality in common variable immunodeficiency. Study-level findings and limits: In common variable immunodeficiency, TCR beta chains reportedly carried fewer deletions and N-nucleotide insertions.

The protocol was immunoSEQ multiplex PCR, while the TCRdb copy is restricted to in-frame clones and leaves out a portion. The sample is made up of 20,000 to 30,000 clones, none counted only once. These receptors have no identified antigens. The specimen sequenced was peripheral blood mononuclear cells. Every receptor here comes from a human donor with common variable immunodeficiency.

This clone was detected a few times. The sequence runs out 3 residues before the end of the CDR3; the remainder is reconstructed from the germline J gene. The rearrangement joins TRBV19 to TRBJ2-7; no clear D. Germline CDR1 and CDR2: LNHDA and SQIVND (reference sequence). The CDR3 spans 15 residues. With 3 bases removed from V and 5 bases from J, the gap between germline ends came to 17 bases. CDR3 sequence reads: CASSISPVARDEQYF. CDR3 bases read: TGTGCCAGTAGTATTTCCCCCGTCGCGCGCGACGAG.

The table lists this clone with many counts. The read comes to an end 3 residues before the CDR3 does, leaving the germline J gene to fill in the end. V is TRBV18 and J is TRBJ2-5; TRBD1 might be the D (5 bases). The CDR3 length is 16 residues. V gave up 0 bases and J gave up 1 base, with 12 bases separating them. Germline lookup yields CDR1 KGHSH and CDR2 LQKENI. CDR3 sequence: CASSPPDWQGQETQYF. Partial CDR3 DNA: TGTGCCAGCTCACCACCGGATTGGCAGGGCCAAGAGACC.